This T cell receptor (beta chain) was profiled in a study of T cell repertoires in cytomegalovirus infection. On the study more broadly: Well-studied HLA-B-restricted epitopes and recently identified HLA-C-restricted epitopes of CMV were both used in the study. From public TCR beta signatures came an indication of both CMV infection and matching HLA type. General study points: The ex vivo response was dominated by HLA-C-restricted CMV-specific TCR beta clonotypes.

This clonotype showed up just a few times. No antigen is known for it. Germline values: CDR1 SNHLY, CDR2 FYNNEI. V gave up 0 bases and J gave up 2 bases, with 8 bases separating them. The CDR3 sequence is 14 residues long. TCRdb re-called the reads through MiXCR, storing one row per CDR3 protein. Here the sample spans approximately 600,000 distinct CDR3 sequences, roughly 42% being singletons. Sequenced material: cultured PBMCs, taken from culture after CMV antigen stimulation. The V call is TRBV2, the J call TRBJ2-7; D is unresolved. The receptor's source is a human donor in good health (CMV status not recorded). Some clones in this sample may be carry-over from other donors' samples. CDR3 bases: TGTGCCAGCAGTGAAGCCGGTAGGCCCTACGAGCAGTACTTC. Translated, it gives CASSEAGRPYEQYF.